The 19 T cell receptor beta chains given below trace back to one sample, sequenced in a study of cytomegalovirus exposure and HLA in healthy donors. In the PCR, 60 Vbeta and 13 Jbeta primers were used. Only in-frame clones appear in the TCRdb table, and some are missing; sequencing was by immunoSEQ multiplex PCR. Of 150,000 to 200,000 clones in the sample, roughly 80% are singletons; the top ten hold approximately 11%. Sequenced sample: PBMCs. The receptors stem from a man between 18 and 29 years old in good health and CMV-seropositive.

A few counts support this clone. This chain joins TRBV15 and TRBJ2-2; tentative D call: TRBD1 (6 bases). CDR3 length: 14 amino acids. V was shortened by 2 bases and J by 5 bases, with 9 bases between the two germline ends. The V gene's germline CDR1 is LNHNV and CDR2 YYDKDF (reference sequence). In DNA form, the CDR3 reads TGTGCCACCAGCAGATTCAGGGGAACCGGGGAGCTGTTTTTT. Protein sequence: CATSRFRGTGELFF.

A word on this clone: A read error may produce the germline difference seen at one junction end. The chain carries TRBV10-3 and TRBJ2-7; D possibly corresponds to TRBD1 (5 bases). From germline, CDR1 is ENHRY and CDR2 SYGVKD. The CDR3 extends over 12 amino acids. CDR3 DNA sequence: TGTGCCATCGGTGAAGGACAAAGAGGGCAGTACTTC. The encoded protein is CAIGEGQRGQYF.

V is TRBV29-1 and J is TRBJ2-5; D unclear. The end of the DNA aligns better with TRBJ2-7, so the J call may be wrong. Germline V gene data show CDR1 as SQVTM and CDR2 as ANQGSEA. This CDR3 is 15 amino acids long. CDR3 loop: CSVVPRSTHSYEQYF. The CDR3 region has the DNA TGCAGCGTTGTTCCCCGCTCGACTCACTCCTACGAGCAGTACTTC.

J is TRBJ2-7 and V is TRBV7-8; 7 positions agree with TRBD1. The V gene end was trimmed by 5 bases and the J gene end by 3 bases; junction bases not matched to a gene: 10. The CDR3 covers 15 residues. CDR1 SGHVS and CDR2 FQNEAQ come from the germline V gene. The chain's CDR3 is CASSASGTEVYEQYF. The CDR3 nucleotides read TGTGCCAGCAGCGCGTCCGGGACAGAAGTCTACGAGCAGTACTTC.

The V call is TRBV19, the J call TRBJ1-5, with TRBD1 as a possible D gene (5 bases). Trimming removed 7 bases at V and 3 bases at J, with 13 bases between. Germline V gene data show CDR1 as LNHDA and CDR2 as SQIVND (reference sequence). The CDR3 sequence is 14 residues long. CDR3 DNA: TGTGCCAGTACGACACAGGCGTACAATCAGCCCCAGCATTTT. It is translated as CASTTQAYNQPQHF.

The genes are TRBV6-6 and TRBJ2-7, with D maybe TRBD2 (5 bases). The CDR3 runs to 12 residues. V dropped 5 bases and J dropped 0 bases, with 5 bases sitting between them. Germline V gene data show CDR1 as MNHNY and CDR2 as SVGAGI (reference sequence). DNA for the CDR3: TGTGCCAGCAGTGCGGGCTCCTACGAGCAGTACTTC. It yields the protein CASSAGSYEQYF.

V gene TRBV19 combines with J gene TRBJ2-1, with a tentative D call TRBD1 (5 bases). The CDR3 extends over 17 amino acids. The V end was cut by 10 bases, the J end by 8 bases, with 30 bases between. From germline, CDR1 is LNHDA and CDR2 SQIVND (reference sequence). The CDR3 DNA sequence: TGTGCCACCGGTGACACAGGCGCACTTGCGTCGAATGATGAGCAGTTCTTC. This codes for CATGDTGALASNDEQFF. The variable domain in full, with the rest retrieved from reference TRBV19 and TRBJ2-1, is DGGITQSPKYLFRKEGQNVTLSCEQNLNHDAMYWYRQDPGQGLRLIYYSQIVNDFQKGDIAEGYSVSREKKESFPLTVTSAQKNPTAFYLCATGDTGALASNDEQFFGPGTRLTVL.

The chain recombines TRBV30 with TRBJ2-1, with a possible D match to TRBD1 (5 bases). V dropped 5 bases and J dropped 6 bases, with 14 bases sitting between them. The CDR3 spans 13 residues. The germline V gene encodes CDR1 GTSNPN and CDR2 SVGIG (reference sequence). Written as DNA, the CDR3 is TGTGCCTGGCTAAAGGGGTGGGTCAATGAGCAGTTCTTC. It specifies CAWLKGWVNEQFF.

The chain has TRBV30 and TRBJ1-1; D unresolved. This CDR3 spans 12 amino acids. V shed 0 bases and J shed 5 bases, with 7 bases lying between them. The germline CDR1 and CDR2 sequences are GTSNPN and SVGIG (reference sequence). The DNA of the CDR3 is TGTGCCTGGAGTGTTGCGGATACTGAAGCTTTCTTT. It codes for CAWSVADTEAFF. Full variable domain (rest looked up from reference TRBV30 and TRBJ1-1): SQTIHQWPATLVQPVGSPLSLECTVEGTSNPNLYWYRQAAGRGLQLLFYSVGIGQISSEVPQNLSASRPQDRQFILSSKKLLLSDSGFYLCAWSVADTEAFFGQGTRLTVV.

The V and J genes are TRBV29-1 and TRBJ2-7, with 10 bases aligning to TRBD2. Per germline, CDR1 SQVTM and CDR2 ANQGSEA. The CDR3 is 14 residues long. J lost 2 bases, V lost 4 bases, and 5 bases had no gene match. The CDR3 reads CSVAGLADTYEQYF. In DNA form, the CDR3 reads TGCAGCGTTGCCGGACTAGCGGATACCTACGAGCAGTACTTC.

This clone occurred a few times. V is TRBV15 and J is TRBJ1-1; TRBD1 agrees at 7 bases. The CDR3 sequence is 16 residues long. The germline CDR1 and CDR2 sequences are LNHNV and YYDKDF (reference sequence). Losses at the gene ends were 5 bases for V and 0 bases for J; bases not matched to a gene: 9. CDR3: CATSAIRDRLNTEAFF. The CDR3 DNA sequence: TGTGCCACCAGCGCCATCCGGGACAGACTGAACACTGAAGCTTTCTTT.

This clone was detected once. Different DNA sequences within this sample yield the same CDR3. The chain uses TRBV29-1 and TRBJ2-1; 12 bases are shared with TRBD2. The V segment lost 3 bases and the J segment 7 bases; nucleotides outside the gene matches: 7. CDR3 length: 15 amino acids. CDR1 is SQVTM and CDR2 is ANQGSEA in the germline V gene. Here the CDR3 DNA reads TGCAGCGTTGATGAAGGTCTAGCGGGAGGGAATGAGCAGTTCTTC. It specifies CSVDEGLAGGNEQFF.

The CDR3 here is CASSPTSAGDRLNGYTF. In nucleotides, the CDR3 is TGTGCCAGTAGCCCAACTAGTGCGGGGGATCGGTTGAATGGCTACACCTTC. J is TRBJ1-2 and V is TRBV19; perhaps TRBD1 as D (5 bases). Germline V lookup: CDR1 LNHDA, CDR2 SQIVND (reference sequence). The V and J ends lost 6 bases and 6 bases respectively, with 26 bases between them. This CDR3 has 17 residues.

Concerning this clone: The identical CDR3 is also encoded by other nucleotide sequences in the sample. The chain recombines TRBV4-1 with TRBJ2-3, with TRBD2 matching 7 bases. V trimming: 1 base; J trimming: 5 bases; junction bases outside the gene matches: 12. Germline CDR1 MGHRA, CDR2 YSYEKL. This CDR3 has 17 amino acids. In DNA, the CDR3 is TGCGCCAGCAGCCAAGGGCCCCGGTCGGCGGGAGTAGATACGCAGTATTTT. Translating gives CASSQGPRSAGVDTQYF.

This chain joins TRBV28 and TRBJ2-7; the D gene is possibly TRBD1 (5 bases). V was trimmed by 6 bases and J by 9 bases, leaving 18 bases between them. CDR1 and CDR2 (germline): MDHEN, SYDVKM. The CDR3 runs to 13 residues. The chain's CDR3 is CASRQLGDSLQYF. The CDR3 DNA reads TGTGCCAGCAGACAGTTAGGAGACAGCCTGCAGTACTTC. The whole variable domain, filled in from reference TRBV28 and TRBJ2-7, reads DVKVTQSSRYLVKRTGEKVFLECVQDMDHENMFWYRQDPGLGLRLIYFSYDVKMKEKGDIPEGYSVSREKKERFSLILESASTNQTSMYLCASRQLGDSLQYFGPGTRLTVT.

The chain links TRBV2 to TRBJ2-5; no clear D. Germline values: CDR1 SNHLY, CDR2 FYNNEI. V gave up 4 bases and J gave up 7 bases, with 13 bases separating them. The CDR3 has 13 amino acids. CDR3 sequence (DNA): TGTGCCAGCAGTGTGGCAAGCGAAGGGACCCAGTACTTC. Its translation is CASSVASEGTQYF.

The gene calls are TRBV27 and TRBJ1-3; 9 nucleotides agree with TRBD1. This CDR3 has 14 amino acids. Trimming cost V 6 bases and J 10 bases; bases outside gene matches: 10. Germline lookup yields CDR1 MNHEY and CDR2 SMNVEV (reference sequence). In nucleotides, the CDR3 is TGTGCCAGCAGCCGTACAGGGGGCGCCAGGACCATATATTTT. As protein: CASSRTGGARTIYF.

This sequence joins TRBV7-3 and TRBJ1-1, with D tentatively TRBD1 (5 bases). The CDR3 spans 15 residues. V shed 3 bases and J shed 4 bases, with 15 bases lying between them. CDR1 and CDR2 (germline): SGHTA, FQGTGA. CDR3 amino acids: CASSFSGTPGTEAFF. The CDR3 bases are TGTGCCAGCAGCTTTTCCGGGACTCCGGGCACTGAAGCTTTCTTT. Supplemented by reference TRBV7-3 and TRBJ1-1, the full variable domain reads GAGVSQTPSNKVTEKGKYVELRCDPISGHTALYWYRQSLGQGPEFLIYFQGTGAADDSGLPNDRFFAVRPEGSVSTLKIQRTERGDSAVYLCASSFSGTPGTEAFFGQGTRLTVV.

The rearrangement uses TRBV28 and TRBJ2-2; a weak D match, TRBD2 (7 bases). V was cut by 7 bases and J by 6 bases, with 15 bases left in between. CDR3 size: 14 residues. Germline-derived CDR1 and CDR2 are MDHEN and SYDVKM. The CDR3 is CASKRGGKAGELFF. For the CDR3, the DNA is TGTGCCAGCAAAAGGGGGGGGAAAGCCGGGGAGCTGTTTTTT.